The entry below gives a single T cell receptor (beta chain) sequence along with its context. TCRdb keeps only in-frame clones here, not all; method: immunoSEQ multiplex PCR. The table lists approximately 100,000 clones, roughly 84% of them singletons. This specimen belongs to a study of control samples from healthy donors and cancer patients. Looked up from germline, CDR1 is SEHNR and CDR2 is FQNEAQ (reference sequence). The V and J ends lost 5 bases and 5 bases respectively, with 12 bases between them. This CDR3 contains 14 residues. Sequenced input: PBMCs. V is TRBV7-9 and J is TRBJ2-2; D may be TRBD1 or TRBD2 (5 bases each). This receptor was taken from a man in his sixties or seventies with lung cancer. The CDR3 loop reads CASSVQWGTGELFF. CDR3 nucleotide sequence: TGTGCCAGCAGCGTGCAATGGGGGACCGGGGAGCTGTTTTTT.